Reported below is one T cell receptor beta chain. The data belong to a study of blood T cell repertoires in COVID-19. Looking at the study overall: Sample material is recorded as cDNA or gDNA derived from T cells, B-cell-depleted T cells, or PBMCs.

Some clones are missing from TCRdb's copy, which holds only in-frame ones; the method was immunoSEQ multiplex PCR. The table has roughly 180,000 clones, roughly 79% seen once. The CDR3 extends over 15 amino acids. V was pared by 0 bases and J by 5 bases, with 0 bases of the junction left unmatched. Germline-derived CDR1 and CDR2 are SGDLS and YYNGEE. The chain links TRBV9 to TRBJ2-1; 12 bases fit TRBD2. This clonotype originated in a woman aged 40 to 50 with COVID-19, enrolled during active disease. The sample consisted of peripheral blood. Here the CDR3 DNA reads TGTGCCAGCAGCGTAGCTAGCGGGAGGGACAATGAGCAGTTCTTC. Its translation: CASSVASGRDNEQFF. The full variable domain, in which reference TRBV9 and TRBJ2-1 provide the parts outside the CDR3, is DSGVTQTPKHLITATGQRVTLRCSPRSGDLSVYWYQQSLDQGLQFLIQYYNGEERAKGNILERFSAQQFPDLHSELNLSSLELGDSALYFCASSVASGRDNEQFFGPGTRLTVL.